This T cell receptor beta chain originates from a study of blood T cell repertoires in COVID-19. Study summary: Samples of COVID-19 (acute and convalescent) were obtained from the United States, Italy and Spain. T cells, B-cell-depleted T cells, or PBMCs provided the cDNA or gDNA that served as material.

The assay was immunoSEQ multiplex PCR, and TCRdb's table has in-frame clones only and misses some. The sample consists of around 170,000 clones, around 83% of them appearing once. V lost 4 bases, J lost 2 bases, and 10 bases lay in between. Germline V gene lookup returns CDR1 MNHEY and CDR2 SMNVEV (reference sequence). CDR3 size: 14 residues. V and J are TRBV27 and TRBJ2-3; D might be TRBD1 (6 bases). The sequenced sample consisted of peripheral blood. This receptor was identified in a woman in her 70s with COVID-19, enrolled during active disease. The CDR3 bases are TGTGCCAGCAGTTCGGACAGCTACACAGATACGCAGTATTTT. It translates to CASSSDSYTDTQYF.